The entry below gives a single T cell receptor (beta chain) sequence along with its context. This clone was observed many times. Its antigen is still unknown. Per-nucleotide qualities are absent, and no much larger clonotype sits a single base away. The sample belongs to a study of metastatic and nonmetastatic thyroid tumors (TCRdb year 2020). Notes on the research overall: Repertoires were compared across peripheral blood and tumor or nodule tissue samples from malignant and benign thyroid patients. Results the study describes overall, beyond this receptor: In both blood and tumor samples, TCR beta diversity was reported to be significantly higher in malignant tumors than in benign nodules.

Counted from cysteine to phenylalanine, this CDR3 has 15 amino acids. The read is trimmed to its CDR3 DNA, 45 bases read in frame from base 1. V was cut back by 5 bases and J by 2 bases, leaving a gap of 13 bases between them. Reading the germline V gene (reference sequence) gives CDR1 LNHDA and CDR2 SQIVND. No treatment had been received by any patient before thyroid surgery. Using T-cell receptor beta sequencing, the researchers looked back retrospectively at clinical samples from patients, gathered between about 2012 and 2018. Receptors were amplified or captured by PCR. Instrument on record: Illumina HiSeq 4000. High-throughput sequencing was used to profile the TCR beta-chain CDR3 region of every patient. The original pipeline was this. CDR3 differences across clinicopathological groups were used to build a classifier for discriminating distant-metastatic papillary thyroid cancer patients. The Shannon index was used to assess repertoire diversity, and the Morisita-Horn index was used to assess tumor-blood repertoire similarity. TCRdb reran the public reads through fastp at Q25 and MiXCR, keeping productive beta chains. The V and J calls and clone size come from TCRdb's table, not from the authors' own analysis. Present in this sample are 15,000 or so clones, around a sixth of which were seen just once. The leading ten clones occupy approximately 15% of the sample.

The sequenced material came from blood. This TCR was recovered from a female donor with papillary thyroid cancer or a benign thyroid nodule (not recorded which). Some clones in this sample may be carry-over from other donors' samples. The chain is made from TRBV19 and TRBJ1-5, and possibly TRBD1, on 5 matching bases. DNA sequence: TGTGCCAGTAGTCCTCTTGACAGCCGCAATCAGCCCCAGCATTTT. Translated, this is CASSPLDSRNQPQHF.